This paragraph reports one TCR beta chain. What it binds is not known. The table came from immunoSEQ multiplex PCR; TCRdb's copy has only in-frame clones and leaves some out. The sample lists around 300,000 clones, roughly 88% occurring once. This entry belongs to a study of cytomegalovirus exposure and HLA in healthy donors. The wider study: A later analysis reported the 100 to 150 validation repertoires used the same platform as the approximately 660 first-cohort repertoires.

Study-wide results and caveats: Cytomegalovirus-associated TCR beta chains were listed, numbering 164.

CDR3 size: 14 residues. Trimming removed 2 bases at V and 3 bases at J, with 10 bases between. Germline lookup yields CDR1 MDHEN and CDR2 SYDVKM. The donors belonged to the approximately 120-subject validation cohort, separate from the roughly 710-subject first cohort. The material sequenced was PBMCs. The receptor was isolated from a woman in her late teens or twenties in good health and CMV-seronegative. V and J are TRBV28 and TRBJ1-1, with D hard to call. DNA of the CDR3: TGTGCCAGCAGTTTAAGGAGGACGGACACTGAAGCTTTCTTT. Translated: CASSLRRTDTEAFF.